The 5 T cell receptor beta chains reported below all come from one sample, sequenced in a study of cytomegalovirus exposure and HLA in healthy donors. Data came from immunoSEQ multiplex PCR; TCRdb stores just in-frame clones and leaves some out. Seen here are around 60,000 clones, about 91% observed once, and the top ten hold 1% to 1.5%. The sequenced sample consisted of PBMCs. The receptor source for this set is a woman under 30 in good health and CMV-seronegative.

V gene TRBV11-3 combines with J gene TRBJ2-7, with 7 bases lining up with TRBD2. CDR1 and CDR2 (germline): SGHNT, YENEEA. CDR3 length: 17 amino acids. J gave up 2 bases and V 5 bases, and 15 bases lay outside the gene matches. The CDR3 DNA reads as TGTGCCAGCAGCCAAATTTTCCGGGGGGATAGCGCCTACGAGCAGTACTTC. It codes for CASSQIFRGDSAYEQYF.

The gene calls are TRBV6-6 and TRBJ1-2; weak D call: TRBD1 (6 bases). V lost 0 bases to trimming and J lost 6 bases, with 17 bases between them. Germline-derived CDR1 and CDR2 are MNHNY and SVGAGI (reference sequence). This CDR3 has 16 amino acids. CDR3 coding DNA: TGTGCCAGCAGTTACTCGGTCGCGCAGGGGATTCATGGCTACACCTTC. This gives the protein CASSYSVAQGIHGYTF.

The chain has TRBV6-6 and TRBJ1-2; the match to TRBD1 covers 8 bases. The CDR3 spans 15 residues. Trimming removed 4 bases from V and 1 base from J; junction bases left unmatched: 5. The V gene's germline CDR1 is MNHNY and CDR2 SVGAGI (reference sequence). This CDR3 is CASSWTGSSNYGYTF. The CDR3, as DNA: TGTGCCAGCAGTTGGACAGGGAGTAGTAACTATGGCTACACCTTC.

The CDR3 sequence is CAWSQYTEAFF. DNA for the CDR3: TGTGCCTGGAGCCAATACACTGAAGCTTTCTTT. V is TRBV30 and J is TRBJ1-1; D not certain. This CDR3 is 11 amino acids long. In germline, CDR1 is GTSNPN, CDR2 SVGIG (reference sequence). Trimming left V 3 bases short and J 3 bases short, with 5 bases between.

This chain links TRBV28 with TRBJ2-3, with D maybe TRBD2 (5 bases). Looked up from germline, CDR1 is MDHEN and CDR2 is SYDVKM. This CDR3 is built from 13 residues. V lost 8 bases and J lost 8, with 17 bases in between. The chain's CDR3 is CASGIGIPATQYF. CDR3 in DNA: TGTGCCAGCGGCATCGGGATTCCCGCTACGCAGTATTTT.